One and the same sample provided the 20 T cell receptor beta chains below, sequenced in a study of T cell repertoires in cytomegalovirus infection. One entry per CDR3 protein results from TCRdb running MiXCR on the reads. In the table there are 740,000 or so distinct CDR3 sequences, about 40% of which are singletons. Specimen: PBMCs. All receptors derive from a human donor in good health (CMV status not recorded). Some clones in this sample may be carry-over from other donors' samples.

The sample holds a few counts of this clonotype. The rearrangement joins TRBV4-1 to TRBJ1-6; D perhaps matches TRBD1 (6 bases). CDR3 length equals 15 residues. The germline V gene encodes CDR1 MGHRA and CDR2 YSYEKL. The germline V and J ends were trimmed by 0 bases and 9 bases, with 12 bases remaining between them. CDR3 nucleotide sequence: TGCGCCAGCAGCCAAGATCAGTCAGGGGTTTCACCCCTCCACTTT. Amino acids: CASSQDQSGVSPLHF.

This clonotype has only a few counts. The chain couples TRBV29-1 to TRBJ2-2, with a weak D call TRBD2 (5 bases). CDR3 size: 13 residues. Trimming removed 6 bases at V and 6 bases at J, with 14 bases between. Germline V gives CDR1 SQVTM, CDR2 ANQGSEA. This CDR3 reads CSVDASRSGELFF. The CDR3 nucleotides are TGCAGCGTGGATGCTAGCAGGTCCGGGGAGCTGTTTTTT.

There are a few counts of this clonotype. CDR3 nucleotide sequence: TGTGCCACCAGCAGGAGCTTTGCCGGGACAGGGGGAGAGACCCAGTACTTC. This sequence encodes CATSRSFAGTGGETQYF. The chain recombines TRBV15 with TRBJ2-5; 11 bases align to TRBD1. The germline V gene encodes CDR1 LNHNV and CDR2 YYDKDF (reference sequence). Trimming removed 3 bases from V and 4 bases from J; junction bases left unmatched: 10. The CDR3 has 17 residues.

The chain recombines TRBV12-5 with TRBJ1-1, with a tentative D call TRBD1 (6 bases). This CDR3 spans 14 amino acids. Trimming removed 4 bases from V and 3 bases from J, with 12 bases in between. Germline values: CDR1 LGHNT, CDR2 FRNRAP. CDR3 coding DNA: TGTGCTAGTGGTTCACTGAGACAGGACACTGAAGCTTTCTTT. As protein: CASGSLRQDTEAFF.

The chain has TRBV27 and TRBJ1-1; TRBD1 agrees at 8 bases. Germline lookup yields CDR1 MNHEY and CDR2 SMNVEV (reference sequence). The CDR3 has 16 amino acids. With V trimmed by 5 bases and J by 0 bases, 8 bases remained unmatched. The CDR3 coding sequence is TGTGCCAGCAGTGTGTGGACAGGGTTGATGAACACTGAAGCTTTCTTT. Amino acid sequence: CASSVWTGLMNTEAFF.

The rearrangement joins TRBV2 to TRBJ2-7; TRBD1 might be the D (6 bases). The CDR3 has 12 amino acids. Trimming took 7 bases from V and 6 from J, leaving 13 bases between them. CDR1 is SNHLY, CDR2 FYNNEI, per germline. The CDR3 sequence is CASTLQGSEQYF. In DNA form, the CDR3 reads TGTGCCAGCACTTTACAGGGCAGCGAGCAGTACTTC.

The gene calls are TRBV7-6 and TRBJ2-5, with D possibly matching TRBD2 (6 bases). V was shortened by 4 bases and J by 0 bases, with 12 bases between the two germline ends. The germline V gene has CDR1 SGHVS and CDR2 FNYEAQ. The CDR3 consists of 15 residues. CDR3 residues: CASSSGGADQETQYF. The CDR3 DNA sequence: TGTGCCAGCAGCTCGGGCGGGGCGGACCAAGAGACCCAGTACTTC.

The rearrangement links TRBV29-1 to TRBJ2-1, with 10 nucleotides matching TRBD1. From germline, CDR1 is SQVTM and CDR2 ANQGSEA. The CDR3 covers 14 residues. The junction had 3 bases not matched to a gene; V was cut back by 5 bases and J by 2 bases. DNA for the CDR3: TGCAGCGTTCGGGACAGGGGTCCCTACAATGAGCAGTTCTTC. This translates into CSVRDRGPYNEQFF.

V and J are TRBV2 and TRBJ2-2; tentatively, D is TRBD2 (5 bases). The V gene's germline CDR1 is SNHLY and CDR2 FYNNEI. Trimming stripped 6 bases from V and 4 bases from J, with 15 bases between. The CDR3 is 15 amino acids. The CDR3 is CASSPLGAVTGELFF. The DNA of the CDR3 is TGTGCCAGCAGCCCACTAGGAGCCGTCACCGGGGAGCTGTTTTTT.

V usage is TRBV6-5 and J usage is TRBJ1-2; 10 positions agree with TRBD1. V shed 0 bases, J shed 7 bases, and the junction held 5 bases outside the gene matches. Germline assignment: CDR1 MNHEY and CDR2 SVGAGI. There are 15 residues in the CDR3. CDR3 bases: TGTGCCAGCAGTTACTCGAGACAGGGGGCGCGTGGCTACACCTTC. Protein: CASSYSRQGARGYTF.

This clonotype came up a few times. The V call is TRBV5-6, the J call TRBJ2-7, with D unclear. The V and J ends lost 3 bases and 3 bases respectively, with 10 bases between them. The CDR3 is 13 amino acids. Germline CDR1 reads SGHDT; CDR2 reads YYEEEE. CDR3 coding DNA: TGTGCCAGCAGCTGGGTTGGTGGCTACGAGCAGTACTTC. As protein: CASSWVGGYEQYF.

About this clonotype: This CDR3 fails to terminate in the conserved phenylalanine or tryptophan, so it likely reflects a read error. The rearrangement links TRBV7-3 to TRBJ2-5, with D perhaps TRBD1 (6 bases). The CDR3 consists of 14 residues. The germline V gene has CDR1 SGHTA and CDR2 FQGTGA. Trimming took 2 bases from V and 5 from J, leaving 12 bases between them. CDR3: CASSLDAGDETQYL. The CDR3 DNA follows: TGTGCCAGCAGCTTAGATGCAGGGGATGAGACCCAGTACTTA.

This clonotype was observed a few times. V gene TRBV12-3 or TRBV12-4 combines with J gene TRBJ2-5; D gene ambiguous. The CDR3 length is 12 residues. Trimming shortened V by 5 bases and J by 4 bases, and 8 bases separated the two germline ends. The CDR3 spells CASSRAAETQYF. The CDR3 DNA reads TGTGCCAGCAGTCGAGCTGCAGAGACCCAGTACTTC.

The V gene is TRBV6-6, the J gene TRBJ1-1; possibly TRBD1 for D (6 bases). This CDR3 has 18 amino acids. V was shortened by 6 bases and J by 3 bases, with 26 bases between the two germline ends. Germline assignment: CDR1 MNHNY and CDR2 SVGAGI (reference sequence). The CDR3, as DNA: TGTGCCAGCAGCCGAACCCCCGTCCCCGGACAGCAGTACACTGAAGCTTTCTTT. Translation: CASSRTPVPGQQYTEAFF.

The chain carries TRBV7-2 and TRBJ2-6; a weak D match, TRBD1 (6 bases). The CDR3 loop spans 15 amino acids. Germline V gene sequence: CDR1 SGHTA, CDR2 FQGNSA. Trimming took 5 bases from V and 3 from J, leaving 11 bases between them. This CDR3 is CASSARQVGANVLTF. The CDR3 nucleotides read TGTGCCAGCAGCGCTAGACAGGTTGGGGCCAACGTCCTGACTTTC. Full variable domain (rest looked up from reference TRBV7-2 and TRBJ2-6): GAGVSQSPSNKVTEKGKDVELRCDPISGHTALYWYRQSLGQGLEFLIYFQGNSAPDKSGLPSDRFSAERTGGSVSTLTIQRTQQEDSAVYLCASSARQVGANVLTFGAGSRLTVL.

The chain uses TRBV7-8 and TRBJ2-1, with no clear D. Germline V gene data show CDR1 as SGHVS and CDR2 as FQNEAQ. Trimming cost V 5 bases and J 8 bases, with 13 bases left between them. The CDR3 spans 13 residues. CDR3 amino acids: CASSIIAQDEQFF. As DNA, the CDR3 is TGTGCCAGCAGCATAATTGCTCAGGATGAGCAGTTCTTC.

This clonotype has only a few counts. This chain links TRBV5-1 with TRBJ1-2, with D maybe TRBD1 (5 bases). V gave up 1 base and J gave up 3 bases, with 10 bases separating them. CDR1 is SGHRS, CDR2 YFSETQ, per germline. The CDR3 is made up of 14 amino acids. The CDR3 DNA sequence: TGCGCCAGCAGCTTGCCGGGGACTGACTATGGCTACACCTTC. Translated: CASSLPGTDYGYTF.

This clonotype was seen a few times. V and J are TRBV24-1 and TRBJ2-1, with no clear D. Trimming removed 2 bases from V and 7 bases from J, with 17 bases in between. The CDR3 is 16 amino acids. The germline gives CDR1 KGHDR, CDR2 SFDVKD. CDR3 in DNA: TGTGCCACCAGTGATTCAGACACCTCAAAGTGGAATGAGCAGTTCTTC. Its translation: CATSDSDTSKWNEQFF.

This sequence joins TRBV28 and TRBJ2-1; D is perhaps TRBD1 (6 bases). The CDR3 runs to 18 residues. V was cut by 3 bases and J by 5 bases, with 23 bases left in between. In germline, CDR1 is MDHEN, CDR2 SYDVKM. CDR3 protein: CASSLSPGSGVEHNEQFF. Written as DNA, the CDR3 is TGTGCCAGCAGTTTGTCGCCTGGCTCAGGGGTTGAGCACAATGAGCAGTTCTTC.

The chain is built from TRBV7-9 and TRBJ2-1, with TRBD1 matching over 8 bases. After removal of 4 bases from V and 7 bases from J, the junction contained 15 bases not matched to a gene. The CDR3 covers 17 residues. Germline CDR1 reads SEHNR; CDR2 reads FQNEAQ (reference sequence). The CDR3 DNA is TGTGCCAGCAGCTCCGCTATTCCGGACAGGGAGAGGAATGAGCAGTTCTTC. Its protein product is CASSSAIPDRERNEQFF. Using reference TRBV7-9 and TRBJ2-1 for the parts outside the CDR3, the full variable domain is DTGVSQNPRHKITKRGQNVTFRCDPISEHNRLYWYRQTLGQGPEFLTYFQNEAQLEKSRLLSDRFSAERPKGSFSTLEIQRTEQGDSAMYLCASSSAIPDRERNEQFFGPGTRLTVL.